The clone carrying this TCR beta chain came up a few times. Its antigen is unknown. The sample originates from a study of CD8 T cells in ankylosing spondylitis. In making TCR beta libraries, quantitative 5'-RACE with molecular barcodes was used. A single record per CDR3 protein comes from TCRdb applying MiXCR to the 5' RACE reads. This sample yields about 160,000 distinct CDR3 sequences, of which about 16% are seen a single time; about 8.3% belongs to the top ten. The V end lost 5 bases, the J end lost 5 bases, and 13 bases lay between the germline ends. The germline V gene encodes CDR1 SGHTA and CDR2 FQGNSA. The CDR3 has 14 residues. Study-wide results and caveats: Disease-linked clones were reportedly significantly enriched in matched ankylosing spondylitis synovial fluid. Certain motif variants had earlier been reported in reactive arthritis synovial fluid and blood.

The V gene is TRBV7-2, the J gene TRBJ2-1, with D unclear. Sequences were obtained from blood, either unsorted or a sorted T cell fraction (not recorded which). This TCR derives from a male donor with ankylosing spondylitis or in good health (not recorded which). The CDR3: CASSERIHNNEQFF. The CDR3, as DNA: TGTGCCAGCAGCGAGAGAATTCACAACAATGAGCAGTTCTTC.